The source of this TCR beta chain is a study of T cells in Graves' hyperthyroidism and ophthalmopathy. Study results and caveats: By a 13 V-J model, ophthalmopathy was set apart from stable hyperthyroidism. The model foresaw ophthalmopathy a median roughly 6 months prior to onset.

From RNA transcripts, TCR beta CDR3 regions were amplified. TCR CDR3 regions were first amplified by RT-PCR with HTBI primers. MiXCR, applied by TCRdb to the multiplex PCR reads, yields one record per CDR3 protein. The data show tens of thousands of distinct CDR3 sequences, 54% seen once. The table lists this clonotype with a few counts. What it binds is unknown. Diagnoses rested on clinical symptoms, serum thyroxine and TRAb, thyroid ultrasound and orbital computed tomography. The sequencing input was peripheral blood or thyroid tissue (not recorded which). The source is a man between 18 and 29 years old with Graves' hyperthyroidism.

CDR3 nucleotides: TGTGCCATCAGTGATGAGTGGGATTCACCCCTCCACTTT. This translates into CAISDEWDSPLHF. The chain combines TRBV10-3 with TRBJ1-6; D is unresolved. Germline-derived CDR1 and CDR2 are ENHRY and SYGVKD. The CDR3 has 13 amino acids. With 3 bases removed from V and 8 bases from J, the gap between germline ends came to 8 bases.